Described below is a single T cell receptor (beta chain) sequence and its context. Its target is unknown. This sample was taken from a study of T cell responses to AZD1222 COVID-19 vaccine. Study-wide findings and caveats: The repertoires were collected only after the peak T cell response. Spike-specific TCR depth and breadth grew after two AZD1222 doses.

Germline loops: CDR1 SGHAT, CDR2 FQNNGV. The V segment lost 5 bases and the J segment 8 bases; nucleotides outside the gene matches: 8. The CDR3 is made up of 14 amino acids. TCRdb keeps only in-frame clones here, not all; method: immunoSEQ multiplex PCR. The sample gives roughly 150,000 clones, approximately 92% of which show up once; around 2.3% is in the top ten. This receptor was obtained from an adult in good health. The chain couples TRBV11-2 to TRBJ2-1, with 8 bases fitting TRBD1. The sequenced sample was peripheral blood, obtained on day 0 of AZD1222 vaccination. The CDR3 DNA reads TGTGCCAGCAGCCCCGGACAGGGTTGGGATGAGCAGTTCTTC. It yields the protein CASSPGQGWDEQFF. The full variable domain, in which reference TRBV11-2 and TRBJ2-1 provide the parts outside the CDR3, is EAGVAQSPRYKIIEKRQSVAFWCNPISGHATLYWYQQILGQGPKLLIQFQNNGVVDDSQLPKDRFSAERLKGVDSTLKIQPAKLEDSAVYLCASSPGQGWDEQFFGPGTRLTVL.